The 32 T cell receptor beta chains given below trace back to one sample, sequenced in a study of tumor-infiltrating lymphocytes in primary liver carcinoma. Alongside blood RNA obtained from unsorted whole blood, germline DNA was also extracted. Starting from approximately 0.45 ug of total RNA, TCR beta cDNA was produced with a primer in the constant region. Nested multiplex PCR, run for three rounds with slightly modified ARM-PCR, yielded TCR beta libraries. Primers for the first two PCR rounds were TRBV1-TRBV30 forward primers and a C-beta reverse primer (about 11 cycles per round). One entry per CDR3 protein, called by TCRdb with MiXCR from the multiplex PCR reads. The table has 300,000 to 350,000 distinct CDR3 sequences, approximately 58% seen once. Sequencing was carried out using peripheral blood. These receptors were obtained from a woman aged 25-40 years with primary liver carcinoma and hepatitis B virus infection.

This clonotype was observed many times. The V gene is TRBV4-1, the J gene TRBJ1-2; TRBD1 matches at 10 bases. V lost 4 bases and J lost 7; bases outside the gene matches: 6. The germline V gene encodes CDR1 MGHRA and CDR2 YSYEKL. This CDR3 comprises 14 residues. The CDR3 sequence is CASSPTGGPAGYTF. DNA for the CDR3: TGCGCCAGCAGCCCGACAGGGGGCCCTGCTGGCTACACCTTC.

This clonotype came up once. The chain uses TRBV5-4 and TRBJ1-1; D is unclear. Trimming pared 0 bases from V and 3 bases from J, leaving 12 bases between. From germline, CDR1 is SGHNT and CDR2 YYREEE (reference sequence). There are 15 residues in the CDR3. CDR3 sequence reads: CASSLEFAMDTEAFF. The CDR3 nucleotides are TGTGCCAGCAGCTTGGAGTTTGCGATGGACACTGAAGCTTTCTTT.

V is TRBV12-3 or TRBV12-4 and J is TRBJ1-2, with a weak D call TRBD1 (6 bases). V lost 5 bases and J lost 7, with 20 bases in between. The CDR3 covers 15 residues. DNA of the CDR3: TGTGCCAGCAGTCTCCAGTGGGGACAAGGAAGTGGCTACACCTTC. This translates into CASSLQWGQGSGYTF.

This clonotype was detected only a few times. V is TRBV7-9 and J is TRBJ2-3; TRBD1 is a possible D gene (6 bases). The CDR3 consists of 15 residues. Per the germline V gene, CDR1 is SEHNR and CDR2 is FQNEAQ (reference sequence). Trimming left V 5 bases short and J 3 bases short, with 15 bases between. The CDR3 DNA is TGTGCCAGCAGCACCTACAGGGATGGGACAGATACGCAGTATTTT. Its protein is CASSTYRDGTDTQYF.

As regards this clonotype: This may be a read error: a much more frequent sequence differs by one nucleotide. This sequence joins TRBV12-3 or TRBV12-4 and TRBJ1-5; D not resolved. The ends were cut back, 7 bases at V and 7 bases at J, with 14 bases in the middle. The length of the CDR3 is 13 residues. CDR3 sequence (DNA): TGTGCCAGCAATCCAACTCAAAGGCAGCCCCAGCATTTT. It yields the protein CASNPTQRQPQHF.

Comments on this clonotype: With a much larger clone just one base away, this may be a read error. The V and J genes are TRBV6-5 and TRBJ2-7; 10 nucleotides match TRBD2. Germline V CDR1 and CDR2: MNHEY, SVGAGI. The CDR3 sequence is 15 residues long. The CDR3 sequence is CVSSRRTSGFNEQYF. CDR3 DNA sequence: TGTGTCAGCAGCCGCCGGACTAGCGGATTCAACGAGCAGTACTTC.

This chain uses TRBV6-5 with TRBJ2-7, with TRBD1 matching 8 bases. The CDR3 is 16 residues long. Per the germline V gene, CDR1 is MNHEY and CDR2 is SVGAGI. Unmatched junction bases numbered 17, after V lost 6 bases and J lost 7 bases. This CDR3 is CASSPGKTGVGGEQYF. CDR3 sequence (DNA): TGTGCCAGCAGCCCCGGCAAGACAGGGGTGGGGGGTGAGCAGTACTTC.

There are many counts of this clonotype. This chain joins TRBV29-1 and TRBJ2-1; 16 bases are shared with TRBD2. The CDR3 totals 18 residues. After removal of 6 bases from V and 7 bases from J, the junction contained 15 bases not matched to a gene. In germline, CDR1 is SQVTM, CDR2 ANQGSEA. The CDR3 DNA reads as TGCAGCGTGATCGGACCGGGACTAGCGGGAGGGCTTTTGAATGAGCAGTTCTTC. As protein: CSVIGPGLAGGLLNEQFF.

The chain employs TRBV7-9 and TRBJ1-1; D not certain. CDR3 length: 14 residues. Germline V gene data show CDR1 as SEHNR and CDR2 as FQNEAQ (reference sequence). V lost 2 bases, J lost 1 base, and 8 bases lay in between. CDR3 DNA: TGTGCCAGCAGCTTATTCCTTCAGAACACTGAAGCTTTCTTT. It translates to CASSLFLQNTEAFF. Based on the CDR3 plus reference TRBV7-9 and TRBJ1-1, the full variable domain is DTGVSQNPRHKITKRGQNVTFRCDPISEHNRLYWYRQTLGQGPEFLTYFQNEAQLEKSRLLSDRFSAERPKGSFSTLEIQRTEQGDSAMYLCASSLFLQNTEAFFGQGTRLTVV.

As to this clonotype: The junction differs from germline at one of its ends, possibly a read error. This rearrangement joins TRBV7-9 to TRBJ1-3, with D possibly matching TRBD1 (6 bases). The germline V gene has CDR1 SEHNR and CDR2 FQNEAQ (reference sequence). CDR3 length: 15 residues. This chain's CDR3 is CANSLERTAGKTIYF. The CDR3 DNA follows: TGTGCCAACAGCTTAGAGAGGACAGCTGGAAAGACCATATATTTT. The entire variable domain, with the rest obtained from reference TRBV7-9 and TRBJ1-3, is as follows: DTGVSQNPRHKITKRGQNVTFRCDPISEHNRLYWYRQTLGQGPEFLTYFQNEAQLEKSRLLSDRFSAERPKGSFSTLEIQRTEQGDSAMYLCANSLERTAGKTIYFGEGSWLTVV.

In regard to this clonotype: A junction boundary mismatches the germline segment, possibly from a read error. The chain employs TRBV6-6 and TRBJ2-2; TRBD1 matches at 9 bases. Per germline, CDR1 MNHNY and CDR2 SVGAGI (reference sequence). This CDR3 contains 15 residues. CDR3 sequence: CASRDRGFSTRELFF. The CDR3 DNA reads as TGTGCCAGCAGAGACAGGGGGTTCAGCACCAGGGAGCTGTTTTTT.

As for this clonotype: Its ends do not fully match the called genes, so a read error is possible. The chain employs TRBV6-5 and TRBJ1-2; TRBD1 might be the D (6 bases). This CDR3 has 15 amino acids. Per the germline V gene, CDR1 is MNHEY and CDR2 is SVGAGI. CDR3 region: CANSYSGGANFGYTF. The CDR3 DNA reads as TGTGCCAACAGTTACTCGGGGGGCGCCAACTTTGGCTACACCTTC.

As regards this clonotype: A much larger clonotype is one base distant, so this may be a read error. In nucleotides, the CDR3 is TGTGCCATCAGTGCTAGCGGTGTGGGAGAGCAGTACTTC. Translation gives CAISASGVGEQYF. The chain is built from TRBV10-3 and TRBJ2-7; 7 nucleotides align to TRBD2. Trimming at V came to 4 bases and at J to 7 bases, leaving 7 bases not matched to a gene. Per germline, CDR1 ENHRY and CDR2 SYGVKD. The CDR3 is 13 residues long.

Comments on this clonotype: It is likely a read error, because the conserved phenylalanine at the end of the CDR3 is missing. The rearrangement links TRBV10-3 to TRBJ2-5; no clear D. This CDR3 has 15 residues. V dropped 0 bases and J dropped 2 bases, with 10 bases sitting between them. Germline V lookup: CDR1 ENHRY, CDR2 SYGVKD. CDR3 nucleotides: TGTGCCATCAGTGAGTCGGCTACCAGGCAAGAGACCCAGTACCTC. It yields the protein CAISESATRQETQYL.

For this clonotype: This may come from a read error, since a much larger clone is one base off. The CDR3 spells CSVEGRKTSGINDVQFF. The CDR3 nucleotides are TGCAGCGTTGAAGGGCGCAAGACTAGCGGGATTAATGATGTGCAGTTCTTC. The V gene is TRBV29-1, the J gene TRBJ2-1, with 11 bases fitting TRBD2. The V gene's germline CDR1 is SQVTM and CDR2 ANQGSEA. The CDR3 spans 17 residues. With V trimmed by 1 base and J by 12 bases, 17 bases remained unmatched.

On this clonotype: Relative to the germline gene, one junction end is altered; a read error may explain this. This chain connects TRBV6-5 to TRBJ2-4; a possible D gene is TRBD1 (5 bases). The length of the CDR3 is 15 residues. CDR1 and CDR2 from the germline V gene are MNHEY and SVGAGI. The DNA for the CDR3 is TGTGCCAGCAGTACCGCCGAGACAGCCAAAGACATTCAGTACTTC. Its translation is CASSTAETAKDIQYF.

This clonotype showed up many times. The chain employs TRBV4-3 and TRBJ2-1, with D possibly called TRBD1 or TRBD2 (6 bases each). The CDR3 loop spans 12 amino acids. The V and J ends lost 1 base and 12 bases respectively, with 10 bases between them. From germline, CDR1 is LGHNA and CDR2 YSLEER. Written as DNA, the CDR3 is TGCGCCAGCAGCCAAGCCGGGGGCCCGCAGTTCTTC. This gives the protein CASSQAGGPQFF.

Comment on this clonotype: This may stem from a read error, because a much larger clone lies one nucleotide away. The chain employs TRBV29-1 and TRBJ2-6, with D perhaps TRBD2 (6 bases). The CDR3 contains 17 residues. Trimming shortened V by 3 bases and J by 2 bases, and 17 bases separated the two germline ends. Per germline, CDR1 SQVTM and CDR2 ANQGSEA. Here the CDR3 reads CSVETRGTQAGANVLTF. The DNA for the CDR3 is TGCAGCGTTGAGACACGCGGGACTCAGGCTGGGGCCAACGTCCTGACTTTC. The whole variable domain, filled in from reference TRBV29-1 and TRBJ2-6, reads SAVISQKPSRDICQRGTSLTIQCQVDSQVTMMFWYRQQPGQSLTLIATANQGSEATYESGFVIDKFPISRPNLTFSTLTVSNMSPEDSSIYLCSVETRGTQAGANVLTFGAGSRLTVL.

The chain recombines TRBV29-1 with TRBJ2-5, with 9 bases lining up with TRBD2. V lost 5 bases and J lost 5; bases outside the gene matches: 12. Germline CDR1 reads SQVTM; CDR2 reads ANQGSEA. The CDR3 runs 15 residues. The CDR3 DNA is TGCAGCGTTTTTGGTCTAGCGGGATCCCCCGAGACCCAGTACTTC. Its translation: CSVFGLAGSPETQYF.

This clonotype was counted a few times. V gene TRBV5-1 combines with J gene TRBJ2-3; 14 nucleotides agree with TRBD2. The V gene end was trimmed by 4 bases and the J gene end by 6 bases; junction bases not matched to a gene: 13. The CDR3 runs 18 residues. Per the germline V gene, CDR1 is SGHRS and CDR2 is YFSETQ. The CDR3 sequence: CASSLTPAGLAGADTQYF. The DNA of the CDR3 is TGCGCCAGCAGCCTTACCCCTGCGGGACTAGCGGGAGCGGATACGCAGTATTTT.

This clonotype was counted between two and nine times. The chain links TRBV5-5 to TRBJ2-5; maybe TRBD2 (5 bases). Germline CDR1 is SGHKS and CDR2 is YYEKEE (reference sequence). Deletions cut 1 base from V and 5 bases from J, with 21 bases between. The CDR3 runs 17 residues. CDR3 DNA sequence: TGTGCCAGCAGCTTGTATGAGGGCAGTCCTTTCGGGGAGACCCAGTACTTC. It specifies CASSLYEGSPFGETQYF.

In the case of this clonotype: This may stem from a read error, because a much larger clone lies one nucleotide away. V is TRBV4-3 and J is TRBJ2-2; 7 nucleotides line up with TRBD2. Losses at the gene ends were 3 bases for V and 5 bases for J; bases not matched to a gene: 6. Germline lookup yields CDR1 LGHNA and CDR2 YSLEER. There are 15 residues in the CDR3. The CDR3 region is CASSHSSGKTGELFF. CDR3 in DNA: TGCGCCAGCAGCCACTCCAGCGGGAAGACCGGGGAGCTGTTTTTT.

With respect to this clonotype: Lacking the conserved final phenylalanine or tryptophan, this CDR3 likely reflects a read error. This chain uses TRBV5-8 with TRBJ1-5; 9 positions agree with TRBD1. Looked up from germline, CDR1 is SGHTS and CDR2 is YDEGEE. The CDR3 spans 15 residues. Here the CDR3 reads CASSGGQGSIQPQHL. CDR3 bases: TGTGCCAGCAGCGGGGGACAGGGTAGCATTCAGCCCCAGCATTTG.

V usage is TRBV4-1 and J usage is TRBJ1-1, with TRBD1 identical over 10 bases. Per germline, CDR1 MGHRA and CDR2 YSYEKL. Trimming cost V 1 base and J 10 bases; bases outside gene matches: 9. The CDR3 has 15 amino acids. The CDR3: CASSQGQGAYAGAFF. CDR3 DNA: TGCGCCAGCAGCCAAGGACAGGGGGCGTACGCTGGAGCTTTCTTT.

V usage is TRBV29-1 and J usage is TRBJ2-7; D unclear. The V and J ends lost 1 base and 3 bases respectively, with 7 bases between them. CDR3 length: 12 residues. Germline V CDR1 and CDR2: SQVTM, ANQGSEA. The CDR3 DNA sequence: TGCAGCGTTGAAGGTGAGCTCTACGAGCAGTACTTC. It codes for CSVEGELYEQYF.

The rearrangement uses TRBV30 and TRBJ1-6; unclear D gene. Germline assignment: CDR1 GTSNPN and CDR2 SVGIG (reference sequence). Between the trimmed V and J ends, which lost 1 base and 7 bases, there was a span of 29 bases. CDR3 length equals 20 residues. The CDR3 sequence: CAWSGRTPHIVSGPNSPLHF. DNA for the CDR3: TGTGCCTGGAGTGGCAGAACACCCCATATCGTGTCGGGTCCCAATTCACCCCTCCACTTT. The variable domain in full, with the rest retrieved from reference TRBV30 and TRBJ1-6, is SQTIHQWPATLVQPVGSPLSLECTVEGTSNPNLYWYRQAAGRGLQLLFYSVGIGQISSEVPQNLSASRPQDRQFILSSKKLLLSDSGFYLCAWSGRTPHIVSGPNSPLHFGNGTRLTVT.

The J gene is TRBJ2-1, the V gene TRBV20-1; perhaps TRBD2 as D (6 bases). Trimming left V 0 bases short and J 0 bases short, with 9 bases between. The CDR3 is made up of 15 amino acids. Germline V gives CDR1 DFQATT, CDR2 SNEGSKA (reference sequence). In DNA form, the CDR3 reads TGCAGTGCTAGAGATGGACTAAGCTCCTACAATGAGCAGTTCTTC. Its protein product is CSARDGLSSYNEQFF.

At least ten counts were recorded for this clonotype. This chain uses TRBV11-3 with TRBJ2-7; D is undetermined. This CDR3 contains 15 residues. Per germline, CDR1 SGHNT and CDR2 YENEEA. Between the trimmed V and J ends, which lost 3 bases and 1 base, there was a span of 13 bases. The CDR3 bases are TGTGCCAGCAGCTTGGAATCCCGTTCTTCCTACGAGCAGTACTTC. Translating it yields CASSLESRSSYEQYF.

The V call is TRBV6-2 or TRBV6-3, the J call TRBJ2-7; D remains unclear. The ends were cut back, 2 bases at V and 9 bases at J, with 11 bases in the middle. In germline, CDR1 is MNHEY, CDR2 SVGEGT. This CDR3 comprises 12 residues. CDR3 sequence reads: CASSYPTAGQYF. The CDR3 DNA reads TGTGCCAGCAGTTACCCAACAGCCGGGCAGTACTTC.

The chain is built from TRBV12-3 or TRBV12-4 and TRBJ2-2, with D possibly being TRBD2 (6 bases). Deletions cut 6 bases from V and 0 bases from J, with 14 bases between. The CDR3 sequence is 16 residues long. In DNA form, the CDR3 reads TGTGCCAGCAGACGAAATAGCGGCTCGAACACCGGGGAGCTGTTTTTT. It yields the protein CASRRNSGSNTGELFF.

This clonotype was counted ten times or more. The chain uses TRBV6-2 or TRBV6-3 and TRBJ2-2; possibly TRBD1 or TRBD2 for D (5 bases each). The CDR3 runs 17 residues. CDR1 and CDR2 (germline): MNHEY, SVGEGT. The V and J ends lost 4 bases and 5 bases respectively, with 20 bases between them. CDR3 in amino acids: CASSSDGTTLTTGELFF. In nucleotides, the CDR3 is TGTGCCAGCAGTTCAGACGGGACGACTTTGACGACCGGGGAGCTGTTTTTT.

This clonotype was detected only a few times. The chain recombines TRBV13 with TRBJ2-1, with TRBD2 identical over 8 bases. Germline lookup yields CDR1 PRHDT and CDR2 FYEKMQ (reference sequence). With V trimmed by 5 bases and J by 6 bases, 6 bases remained unmatched. The CDR3 is 14 amino acids. Here the CDR3 reads CASSLPGGANEQFF. The CDR3 DNA follows: TGTGCCAGCAGCCTACCCGGGGGGGCCAATGAGCAGTTCTTC.